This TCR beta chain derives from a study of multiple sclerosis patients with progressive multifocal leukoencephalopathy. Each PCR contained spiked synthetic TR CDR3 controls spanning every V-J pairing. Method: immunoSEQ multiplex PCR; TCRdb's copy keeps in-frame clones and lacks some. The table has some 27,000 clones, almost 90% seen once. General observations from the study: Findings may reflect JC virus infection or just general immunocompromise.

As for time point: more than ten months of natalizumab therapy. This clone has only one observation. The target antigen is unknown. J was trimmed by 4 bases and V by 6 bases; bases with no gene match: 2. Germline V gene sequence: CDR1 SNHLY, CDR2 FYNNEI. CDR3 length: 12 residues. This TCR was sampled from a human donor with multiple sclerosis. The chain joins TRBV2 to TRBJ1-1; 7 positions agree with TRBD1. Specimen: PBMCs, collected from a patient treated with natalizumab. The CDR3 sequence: CASSSGGTEAFF. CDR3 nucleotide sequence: TGTGCCAGCAGCTCAGGGGGCACTGAAGCTTTCTTT.